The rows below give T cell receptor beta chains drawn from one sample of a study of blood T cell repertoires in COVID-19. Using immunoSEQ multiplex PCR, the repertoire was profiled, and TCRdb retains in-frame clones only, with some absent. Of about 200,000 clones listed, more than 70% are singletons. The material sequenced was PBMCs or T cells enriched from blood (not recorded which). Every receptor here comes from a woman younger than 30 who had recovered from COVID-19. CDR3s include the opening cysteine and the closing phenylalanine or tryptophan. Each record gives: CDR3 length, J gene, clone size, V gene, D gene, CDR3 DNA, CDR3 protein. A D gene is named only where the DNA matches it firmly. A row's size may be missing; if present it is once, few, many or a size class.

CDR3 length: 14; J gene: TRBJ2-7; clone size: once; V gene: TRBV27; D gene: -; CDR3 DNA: TGTGCCAGCAGACGGGGGACAGCCTCCTACGAGCAGTACTTC; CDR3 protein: CASRRGTASYEQYF
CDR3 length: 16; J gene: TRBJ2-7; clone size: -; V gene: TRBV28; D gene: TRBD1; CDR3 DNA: TGTGCCAGCAGCCCTGGGACAGGCCCGATTCTCCAAGAGCAGTACTTC; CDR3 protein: CASSPGTGPILQEQYF
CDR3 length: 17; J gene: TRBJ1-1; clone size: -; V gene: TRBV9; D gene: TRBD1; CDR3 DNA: TGTGCCAGCAGCGTAGAAATTCGGACAGGGCCGAACACTGAAGCTTTCTTT; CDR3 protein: CASSVEIRTGPNTEAFF
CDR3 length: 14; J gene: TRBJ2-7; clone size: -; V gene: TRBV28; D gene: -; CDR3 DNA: TGTGCCAGCAGTTTATCGGGGGTTTCCTACGAGCAGTACTTC; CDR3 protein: CASSLSGVSYEQYF
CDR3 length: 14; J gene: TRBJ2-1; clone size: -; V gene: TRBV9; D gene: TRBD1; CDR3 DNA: TGTGCCAGCAGCGTAGTAGGGGGCGTAGATGAGCAGTTCTTC; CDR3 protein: CASSVVGGVDEQFF
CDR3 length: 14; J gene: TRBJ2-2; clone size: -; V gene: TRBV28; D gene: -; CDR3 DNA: TGTGCCAGCAGTTTAGGGAGAGAATGGGGGGAGCTGTTTTTT; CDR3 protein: CASSLGREWGELFF
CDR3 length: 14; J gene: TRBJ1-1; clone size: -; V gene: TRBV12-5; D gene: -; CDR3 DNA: TGTGCTAGTGGTTTGGTACTTAGGAGTACTGAAGCTTTCTTT; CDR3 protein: CASGLVLRSTEAFF
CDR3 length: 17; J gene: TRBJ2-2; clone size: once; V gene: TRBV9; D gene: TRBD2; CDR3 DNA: TGTGCCAGCAGCGCCTCGACTAGCGGGGGGAACACCGGGGAGCTGTTTTTT; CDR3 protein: CASSASTSGGNTGELFF
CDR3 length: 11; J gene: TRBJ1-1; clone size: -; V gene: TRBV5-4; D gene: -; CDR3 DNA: TGTGCCAGCGTCACAGACACTGAAGCTTTCTTT; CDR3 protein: CASVTDTEAFF
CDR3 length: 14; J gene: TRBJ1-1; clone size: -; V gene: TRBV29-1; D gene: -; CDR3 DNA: TGCAGCGTTGCTGGGGCTCTCATGAACACTGAAGCTTTCTTT; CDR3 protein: CSVAGALMNTEAFF
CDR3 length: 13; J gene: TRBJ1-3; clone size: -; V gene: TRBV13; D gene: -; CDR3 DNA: TGTGCCAGCAGCTTAGGCCCGGGAAACACCATATATTTT; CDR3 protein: CASSLGPGNTIYF
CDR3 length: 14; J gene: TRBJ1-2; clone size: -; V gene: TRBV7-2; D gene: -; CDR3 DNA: TGTGCCAGCAGCCCCCCCCGGGCAGGGTCTGGCTACACCTTC; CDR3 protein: CASSPPRAGSGYTF
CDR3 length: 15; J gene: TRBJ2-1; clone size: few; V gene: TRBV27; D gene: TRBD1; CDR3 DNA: TGTGCCAGCCACCGGGACAGGGAAATTCTGAATGAGCAGTTCTTC; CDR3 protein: CASHRDREILNEQFF
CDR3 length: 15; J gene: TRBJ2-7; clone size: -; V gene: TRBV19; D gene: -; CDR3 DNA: TGTGCCAGTAGTATCCAACCCAGGGGTTCCTACGAGCAGTACTTC; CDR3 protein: CASSIQPRGSYEQYF
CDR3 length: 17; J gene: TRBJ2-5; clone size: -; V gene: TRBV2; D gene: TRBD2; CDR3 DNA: TGTGCCAGCCCAGGTGGGCCTAGCGGGGGGACACAAGAGACCCAGTACTTC; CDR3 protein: CASPGGPSGGTQETQYF
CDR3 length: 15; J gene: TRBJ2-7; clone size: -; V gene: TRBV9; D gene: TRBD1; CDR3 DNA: TGTGCCAGCAGCGCGCCGGGACAGGGACAGTACGAGCAGTACTTC; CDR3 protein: CASSAPGQGQYEQYF
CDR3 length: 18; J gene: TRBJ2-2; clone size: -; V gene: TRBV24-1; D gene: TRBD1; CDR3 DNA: TGTGCCACCAGTGAACGGGACAGGGCTCCCTTGGGGCCCGGGGAGCTGTTTTTT; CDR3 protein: CATSERDRAPLGPGELFF
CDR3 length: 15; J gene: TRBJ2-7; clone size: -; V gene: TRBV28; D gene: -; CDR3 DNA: TGTGCCAGCAGTTTACACCAAAGACAGTCCTACGAGCAGTACTTC; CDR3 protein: CASSLHQRQSYEQYF
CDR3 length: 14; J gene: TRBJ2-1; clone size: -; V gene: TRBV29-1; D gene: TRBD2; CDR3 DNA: TGCAGCGTTGAACGACGCGGGGGGTACAATGAGCAGTTCTTC; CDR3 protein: CSVERRGGYNEQFF
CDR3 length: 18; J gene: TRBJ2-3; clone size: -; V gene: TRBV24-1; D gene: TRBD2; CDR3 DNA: TGTGCCACCAGTGATTCTAGCGGGCTAGCTACCCTCACAGATACGCAGTATTTT; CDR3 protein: CATSDSSGLATLTDTQYF
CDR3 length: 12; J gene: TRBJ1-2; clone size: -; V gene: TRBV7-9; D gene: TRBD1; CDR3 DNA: TGTGCCAGCAGCTGGGGACAGTCGGGCTACACCTTC; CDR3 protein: CASSWGQSGYTF
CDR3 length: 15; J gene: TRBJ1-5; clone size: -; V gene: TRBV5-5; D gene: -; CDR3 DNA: TGTGCCAGCAGCCCATCCTCCAGGGGCAATCAGCCCCAGCATTTT; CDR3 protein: CASSPSSRGNQPQHF
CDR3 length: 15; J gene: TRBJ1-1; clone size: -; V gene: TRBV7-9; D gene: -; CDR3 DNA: TGTGCCAGCAGCTTAGTAAAAGGACGGGGCACTGAAGCTTTCTTT; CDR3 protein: CASSLVKGRGTEAFF
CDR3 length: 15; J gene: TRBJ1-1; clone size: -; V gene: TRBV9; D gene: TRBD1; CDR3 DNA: TGTGCCAGCAGCCATCGACAGGGTATGAACACTGAAGCTTTCTTT; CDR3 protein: CASSHRQGMNTEAFF
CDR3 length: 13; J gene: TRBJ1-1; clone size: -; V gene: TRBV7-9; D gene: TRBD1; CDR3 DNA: TGTGCCAGCAGCTCACAGGGGGGCACTGAAGCTTTCTTT; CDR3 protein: CASSSQGGTEAFF
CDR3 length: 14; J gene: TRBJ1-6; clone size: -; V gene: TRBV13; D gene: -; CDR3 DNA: TGTGCCAGCAGCTTCGGAACAGGGATTTCACCCCTCCACTTT; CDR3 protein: CASSFGTGISPLHF
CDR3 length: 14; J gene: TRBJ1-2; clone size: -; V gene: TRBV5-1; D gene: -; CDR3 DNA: TGCGCCAGCAGCTTGGACGGAGCTAACTATGGCTACACCTTC; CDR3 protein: CASSLDGANYGYTF
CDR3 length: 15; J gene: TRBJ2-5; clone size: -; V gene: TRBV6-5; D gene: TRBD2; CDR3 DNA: TGTGCCAGCAGCGGACTAGCGGGGGGGCAAGAGACCCAGTACTTC; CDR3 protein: CASSGLAGGQETQYF
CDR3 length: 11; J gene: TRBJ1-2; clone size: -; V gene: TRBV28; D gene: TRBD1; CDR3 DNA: TGTGCCAGCAAGGGACAGTTTGGCTACACCTTC; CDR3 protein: CASKGQFGYTF
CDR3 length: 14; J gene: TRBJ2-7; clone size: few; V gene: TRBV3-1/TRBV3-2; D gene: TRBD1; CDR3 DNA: TGTGCCAGCAGCCAAAGGACAGGGATGGGGGAGCAGTACTTC; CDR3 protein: CASSQRTGMGEQYF
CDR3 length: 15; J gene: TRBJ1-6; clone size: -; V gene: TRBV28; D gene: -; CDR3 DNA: TGTGCCAGCACTGTACTCCGGGGTGCTAATTCACCCCTCCACTTT; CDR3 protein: CASTVLRGANSPLHF
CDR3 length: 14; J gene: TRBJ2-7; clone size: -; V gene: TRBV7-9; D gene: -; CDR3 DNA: TGTGCCAGCAGCTGGGGCAGGGAAAGCTACGAGCAGTACTTC; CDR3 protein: CASSWGRESYEQYF
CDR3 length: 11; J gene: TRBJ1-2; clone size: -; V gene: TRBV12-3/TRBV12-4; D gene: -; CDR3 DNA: TGTGCCAGCAGTTACGGGGATGGCTACACCTTC; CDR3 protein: CASSYGDGYTF
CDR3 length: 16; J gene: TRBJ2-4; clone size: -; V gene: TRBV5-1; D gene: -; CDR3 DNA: TGCGCCAGCAGCCCCTTGCTAGGGGTTACCAAAAACATTCAGTACTTC; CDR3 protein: CASSPLLGVTKNIQYF
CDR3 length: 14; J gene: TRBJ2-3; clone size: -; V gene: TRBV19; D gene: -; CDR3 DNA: TGTGCCAGTAGTGTCCTAGGAAGCACAGATACGCAGTATTTT; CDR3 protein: CASSVLGSTDTQYF
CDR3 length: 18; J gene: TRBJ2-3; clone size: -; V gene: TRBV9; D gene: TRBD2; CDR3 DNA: TGTGCCAGCAGCGTATCACGGACTAGCGGGGGGGTAACAGATACGCAGTATTTT; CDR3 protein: CASSVSRTSGGVTDTQYF
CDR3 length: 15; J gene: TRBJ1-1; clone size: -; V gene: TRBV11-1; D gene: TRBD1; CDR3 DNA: TGTGCCAGCAGTTCCAATAGGGGGCCGGGCACTGAAGCTTTCTTT; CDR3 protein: CASSSNRGPGTEAFF
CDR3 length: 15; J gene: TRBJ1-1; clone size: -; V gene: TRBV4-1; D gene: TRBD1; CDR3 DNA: TGCGCCAGCAGCCAAGAAACCCCGGGACAGGGTCGAGCTTTCTTT; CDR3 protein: CASSQETPGQGRAFF
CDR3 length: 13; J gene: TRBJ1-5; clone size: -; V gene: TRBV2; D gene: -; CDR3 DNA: TGTGCCAGCAGTGCCCAGTACAATCAGCCCCAGCATTTT; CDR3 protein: CASSAQYNQPQHF
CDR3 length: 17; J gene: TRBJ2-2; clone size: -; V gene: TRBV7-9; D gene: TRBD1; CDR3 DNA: TGTGCCAGCGGTATAGTGGGACAGGGGGAGGCCACCGGGGAGCTGTTTTTT; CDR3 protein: CASGIVGQGEATGELFF
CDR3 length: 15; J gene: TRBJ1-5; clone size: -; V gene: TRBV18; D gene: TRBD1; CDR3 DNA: TGTGCCAGCTCCCCCGGGACAGTCAGCAATCAGCCCCAGCATTTT; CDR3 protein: CASSPGTVSNQPQHF
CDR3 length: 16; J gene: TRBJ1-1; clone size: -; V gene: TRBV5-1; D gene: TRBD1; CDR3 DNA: TGCGCCAGCAGGCCCGGGACAGGGGTCTTTGGCACTGAAGCTTTCTTT; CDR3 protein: CASRPGTGVFGTEAFF
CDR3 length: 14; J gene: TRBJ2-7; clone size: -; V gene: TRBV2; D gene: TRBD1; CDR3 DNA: TGTGCCAGCAGTGAACACAGGGGCCGGTACGAGCAGTACTTC; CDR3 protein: CASSEHRGRYEQYF
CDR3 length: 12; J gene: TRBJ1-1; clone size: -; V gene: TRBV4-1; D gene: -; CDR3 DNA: TGCGCCAGCAGCCAACCCGACACTGAAGCTTTCTTT; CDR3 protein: CASSQPDTEAFF
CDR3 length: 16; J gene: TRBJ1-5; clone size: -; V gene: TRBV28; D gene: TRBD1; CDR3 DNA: TGTGCCAGCAGTTTTGTGGGACAGGGGGCCAATCAGCCCCAGCATTTT; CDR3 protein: CASSFVGQGANQPQHF
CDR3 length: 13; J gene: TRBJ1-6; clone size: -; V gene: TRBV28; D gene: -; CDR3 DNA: TGTGCCAGCAGTGGAGGGTGGGTTTCACCCCTCCACTTT; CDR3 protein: CASSGGWVSPLHF
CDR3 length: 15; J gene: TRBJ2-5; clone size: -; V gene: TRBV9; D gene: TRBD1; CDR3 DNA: TGTGCCAGCAGCGTAGCTATTGGACAGGGGGAGACCCAGTACTTC; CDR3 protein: CASSVAIGQGETQYF
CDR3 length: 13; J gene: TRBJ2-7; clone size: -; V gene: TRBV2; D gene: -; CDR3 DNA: TGTGCCAGCAGTGCCAGGGGTTCCTACGAGCAGTACTTC; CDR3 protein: CASSARGSYEQYF
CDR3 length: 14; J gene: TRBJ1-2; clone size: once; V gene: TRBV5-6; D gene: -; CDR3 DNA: TGTGCCAGCAGCTTGGATGGGGGGACTCGTGGCTACACCTTC; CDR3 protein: CASSLDGGTRGYTF